The rows below give T cell receptor beta chains drawn from one sample of a study of shared T cell receptors in the human thymus. Using immunoSEQ multiplex PCR, the repertoire was profiled, and TCRdb retains in-frame clones only, with some absent. Here the sample spans roughly 410,000 clones, 85% to 95% being singletons. The specimen sequenced was thymocytes. The receptors derive from a human donor. Both conserved end residues are trimmed from each CDR3.

J gene,CDR3 length,V gene,CDR3 protein
TRBJ1-5,12,TRBV6-1,ASSERVPNQPQH
TRBJ2-2,14,TRBV7-9,ASSLLRTGETGELF
TRBJ2-3,11,TRBV29-1,SVNGTVEDTQY
TRBJ1-5,16,TRBV21-1,ASSKEITGQGTNQPQH
TRBJ1-1,13,TRBV29-1,SVEGAGVLNTEAF
TRBJ2-2,12,TRBV30,AWRTGASGGELF
TRBJ2-4,14,TRBV28,ASSSRPGRAKNIQY
TRBJ2-3,15,TRBV7-2,ASSLAAGTSGSRTQY
TRBJ1-2,14,TRBV10-2,ASSPMPYDRWYGYT
TRBJ2-7,9,TRBV20-1,SARDTYEQY
TRBJ2-6,19,TRBV27,ASSFTTLTGTGGAGANVLT
TRBJ2-1,13,TRBV18,ASSPPRDSQNEQF
TRBJ1-6,13,TRBV6-5,ASTHNRANNSPLH
TRBJ2-3,12,TRBV30,AWSDYWSTDTQY
TRBJ1-2,11,TRBV10-1,AVPSPGNYGYT
TRBJ2-2,13,TRBV28,ASSPSGQGTGELF
TRBJ1-5,14,TRBV27,ASSFLGGHFNQPQH
TRBJ1-2,11,TRBV2,ASSEGRGAYYT
TRBJ1-5,13,TRBV23-1,ASSPYHRVGQPQH
TRBJ2-7,10,TRBV5-4,ASSRSGTEQY
TRBJ2-7,11,TRBV6-5,ASSPRAGPEQY
TRBJ2-1,12,TRBV18,ASSPGQNYNEQF
TRBJ1-1,12,TRBV4-2,ASSQDRQGAEAF
TRBJ1-1,10,TRBV15,ATSRGDTEAF
TRBJ2-1,13,TRBV25-1,ASSRDTRAYNEQF
TRBJ2-7,13,TRBV5-4,ASSLALAGGYEQY
TRBJ2-6,16,TRBV9,ASSVGQPTFSGANVLT
TRBJ2-3,13,TRBV27,ATTMGANIRDTQY
TRBJ2-1,11,TRBV18,ASSPPSHNEQF
TRBJ1-5,15,TRBV19,ASMGDQGQDSNQPQH
TRBJ2-7,14,TRBV29-1,SVEVGFGGPHYEQY
TRBJ1-2,11,TRBV5-1,ASSYQGQIGYT
TRBJ2-7,10,TRBV13,ASSSPRDEQY
TRBJ2-5,11,TRBV27,ASSSDSQETQY
TRBJ1-1,11,TRBV29-1,SLEGTVNTEAF
TRBJ2-1,14,TRBV4-3,ASSQEWGPRDNEQF
TRBJ1-3,14,TRBV28,ASHGPIRSSGNTIY
TRBJ1-2,13,TRBV2,ASSENGDRNYGYT
TRBJ1-1,13,TRBV27,ASSLSTGTNTEAF
TRBJ2-7,16,TRBV28,ASSSQTTRGKLTYEQY
TRBJ2-7,11,TRBV7-2,ASSAGVPHEQY
TRBJ2-7,13,TRBV27,ASSFASGSVDEQY
TRBJ2-2,14,TRBV7-3,ASSSWTATNTGELF
TRBJ2-7,15,TRBV18,ASSPQGQGGFAYEQY
TRBJ2-7,12,TRBV27,ATAPRDRGYEQY
TRBJ1-2,13,TRBV6-1,ASSVTKPRAYGYT
TRBJ1-3,15,TRBV28,ASSRLGTVEPRNTIY
TRBJ2-2,18,TRBV5-1,ASSWHAGGLRNANTGELF
TRBJ1-2,17,TRBV19,ASSIGGRRSSPLDYGYT